The rows below give T cell receptor beta chains drawn from one sample of a study of response to subunit inactivated influenza vaccine. Using its own MiXCR run on the RT-PCR reads, TCRdb lists one record per CDR3 protein. Of about 500,000 distinct CDR3 sequences detected, about 17% appear once; the ten largest clones hold 2.5% to 3.5%. Source: CD4+ T cells sorted from PBMCs, taken less than 30 months after vaccination. The receptor set was obtained from a man aged 50 to 75 who received an inactivated influenza vaccine. Each CDR3 is given without its conserved first and last residue. A D gene is named only where the DNA matches it firmly.

len | j_gene | v_gene | d_gene | CDR3aa
10 | TRBJ2-1 | TRBV28 | . | ASRKVDNEQF
12 | TRBJ2-3 | TRBV2 | . | ASSDSRGSDTQY
12 | TRBJ1-1 | TRBV29-1 | . | SVVLGRADTEAF
12 | TRBJ2-5 | TRBV18 | TRBD1 | ASSPAGTEETQY
11 | TRBJ1-1 | TRBV3-1 | . | ASSHQGSTEAF
16 | TRBJ2-1 | TRBV21-1 | . | ASSKCGRKRSSYNEQF
10 | TRBJ1-2 | TRBV2 | . | ASSRAPGGYT
12 | TRBJ1-5 | TRBV10-2 | . | ASSDDSSNQPQH
12 | TRBJ2-2 | TRBV10-2 | . | ASSVDYPTGELF
16 | TRBJ2-7 | TRBV11-2 | . | ASSLSSSRRVPSYEQY
13 | TRBJ2-2 | TRBV20-1 | TRBD2 | SAKRGGAGAGELF
11 | TRBJ2-7 | TRBV28 | . | ASSSSPGQLQY
13 | TRBJ1-5 | TRBV20-1 | TRBD1 | SATDRGPLNQPQH
16 | TRBJ2-7 | TRBV4-2 | . | ASSQDTGELPRPYEQY
13 | TRBJ2-1 | TRBV12-3/TRBV12-4 | TRBD2 | ASSFRNSGLADQF
12 | TRBJ1-5 | TRBV20-1 | . | SAALNSKFTPQH
12 | TRBJ2-7 | TRBV25-1 | . | ASSDRVTSYEQY
13 | TRBJ1-2 | TRBV12-3/TRBV12-4 | TRBD1 | ASSYGTGSGYGYT
13 | TRBJ2-4 | TRBV2 | . | ASSREGLAKNIQY
14 | TRBJ2-2 | TRBV5-1 | . | ASSLARDPLPGELF
12 | TRBJ1-5 | TRBV6-1 | TRBD1 | ASMIGQDNQPQH
13 | TRBJ2-3 | TRBV5-1 | . | ASSLDSSKTDTQY
13 | TRBJ1-1 | TRBV12-3/TRBV12-4 | TRBD1 | ASSYSGTGVTEAF
14 | TRBJ2-7 | TRBV7-2 | TRBD2 | ASSSGGSYNRYEQY
12 | TRBJ1-1 | TRBV30 | . | AWGQNKRNTEAF
12 | TRBJ1-2 | TRBV5-6 | . | ASSLGASNYGYT
11 | TRBJ1-1 | TRBV3-1 | . | ASSRTVRTEAF
7 | TRBJ2-3 | TRBV12-3/TRBV12-4 | . | ASTLGGT
11 | TRBJ2-7 | TRBV5-1 | . | ASSESDLYEQY
11 | TRBJ2-7 | TRBV20-1 | . | SARGIEIYEQY
12 | TRBJ2-2 | TRBV6-1 | . | ASKYRVDTGELF
14 | TRBJ2-7 | TRBV11-2 | TRBD2 | ASSLHGSGGSYEQY
12 | TRBJ2-1 | TRBV7-8 | TRBD2 | ASSLVGGTGEQF
13 | TRBJ1-1 | TRBV3-1 | . | ASSQGGGPRTEAF
14 | TRBJ2-3 | TRBV7-2 | . | ASSRARGGTTDTQY
11 | TRBJ2-7 | TRBV28 | TRBD1 | ASSGQAPYEQY
13 | TRBJ2-4 | TRBV20-1 | . | SAMPPRGAKNIQY
12 | TRBJ2-7 | TRBV6-2/TRBV6-3 | TRBD1 | ASRKDRGLVEQY
14 | TRBJ2-1 | TRBV6-2/TRBV6-3 | TRBD1 | ASSYSSRGRFDEQF
12 | TRBJ2-1 | TRBV24-1 | TRBD1 | ATSGIDRASGQF
10 | TRBJ1-3 | TRBV20-1 | . | SARVSGNTIY
12 | TRBJ2-2 | TRBV6-5 | . | ASSYVGRAGELF
12 | TRBJ2-3 | TRBV29-1 | TRBD2 | SVGGGDGPDTQY
10 | TRBJ2-1 | TRBV3-1 | . | ASSQNSGEQF
11 | TRBJ1-5 | TRBV10-2 | TRBD1 | ASRGQGPEPQH
14 | TRBJ2-1 | TRBV29-1 | TRBD2 | SVGGGLFAGHNEQF